A single sample is the source of the 24 T cell receptor beta chains below, sequenced in a study of OX40 agonist ivuxolimab in advanced cancers. Measured with immunoSEQ multiplex PCR; TCRdb has only the in-frame clones, and not every one. This sample yields 40,000 or so clones, of which 82% are seen a single time; about 7.6% belongs to the top ten. The starting material was CD4+ or CD8+ T cells sorted from blood, obtained in a trial of the OX40 agonist ivuxolimab. These receptors originate from an adult with an advanced solid tumor such as melanoma, head and neck, liver or kidney cancer.

This rearrangement joins TRBV10-1 to TRBJ2-2; D remains ambiguous. The CDR3 is made up of 12 amino acids. Germline values: CDR1 WNHNN, CDR2 SYGVQD (reference sequence). With 4 bases removed from V and 7 bases from J, the gap between germline ends came to 7 bases. DNA of the CDR3: TGCGCCAGCAGTGGTATAAACGGGGAGCTGTTTTTT. It codes for CASSGINGELFF.

This sequence joins TRBV7-8 and TRBJ2-7; 11 bases fit TRBD1. The CDR3 is 15 residues long. V dropped 5 bases and J dropped 3; count of bases not matched to a gene: 6. Germline CDR1 SGHVS, CDR2 FQNEAQ. CDR3 coding DNA: TGTGCCAGCAGCCCCTGGACAGGGGGCAGCTACGAGCAGTACTTC. This sequence encodes CASSPWTGGSYEQYF.

The chain recombines TRBV30 with TRBJ1-3, with unresolved D. CDR3 length: 14 amino acids. Germline V CDR1 and CDR2: GTSNPN, SVGIG (reference sequence). V was trimmed by 1 base and J by 1 base, leaving 8 bases between them. The CDR3 DNA reads as TGTGCCTGGAGTGGACGGGAGTCTGGAAACACCATATATTTT. Its translation: CAWSGRESGNTIYF.

This chain uses TRBV5-1 with TRBJ2-7, with D possibly being TRBD1 or TRBD2 (5 bases each). The CDR3 is 13 amino acids. Germline assignment: CDR1 SGHRS and CDR2 YFSETQ. Trimming removed 4 bases at V and 6 bases at J, with 14 bases between. CDR3 bases: TGCGCCAGCAGCAGGGACCCGAATGGCGAGCAGTACTTC. Amino acids: CASSRDPNGEQYF.

This clone was detected only once. The J gene is TRBJ2-5, the V gene TRBV9; D is ambiguous. With the DNA end fitting TRBJ2-7 better, the J assignment may be wrong. The germline V gene has CDR1 SGDLS and CDR2 YYNGEE. The CDR3 is 13 residues long. This CDR3 is CASSVATGYEQYF. DNA of the CDR3: TGTGCCAGCAGCGTAGCTACTGGTTACGAGCAGTACTTC.

This clone was seen only a few times. The V call is TRBV2, the J call TRBJ1-1, with a tentative D call TRBD1 (5 bases). V lost 7 bases and J 1 base, leaving 10 bases between the germline ends. The CDR3 sequence is 13 residues long. CDR1 is SNHLY, CDR2 FYNNEI, per germline. Written as DNA, the CDR3 is TGTGCCAGCATTAGAGACAGGAACACTGAAGCTTTCTTT. It is translated as CASIRDRNTEAFF. Looking up the rest from reference TRBV2 and TRBJ1-1 gives the full variable domain: EPEVTQTPSHQVTQMGQEVILRCVPISNHLYFYWYRQILGQKVEFLVSFYNNEISEKSEIFDDQFSVERPDGSNFTLKIRSTKLEDSAMYFCASIRDRNTEAFFGQGTRLTVV.

The chain employs TRBV11-2 and TRBJ2-5, with D possibly TRBD2 on 6 matching bases. The germline V gene has CDR1 SGHAT and CDR2 FQNNGV. The CDR3 covers 15 residues. The V and J ends lost 2 bases and 2 bases respectively, with 12 bases between them. DNA for the CDR3: TGTGCCAGCAGCTTATTGGGGACTGAACAAGAGACCCAGTACTTC. Translating gives CASSLLGTEQETQYF.

The gene calls are TRBV30 and TRBJ2-7; no clear D gene. The CDR3 sequence is 11 residues long. V was shortened by 1 base and J by 2 bases, with 3 bases between the two germline ends. CDR1 GTSNPN and CDR2 SVGIG come from the germline V gene (reference sequence). CDR3 in amino acids: CAWSGTYEQYF. CDR3 DNA sequence: TGTGCCTGGAGTGGAACCTACGAGCAGTACTTC.

The V call is TRBV19, the J call TRBJ1-6, with 11 bases fitting TRBD1. Losses at the gene ends were 5 bases for V and 7 bases for J; bases not matched to a gene: 7. This CDR3 comprises 16 residues. From germline, CDR1 is LNHDA and CDR2 SQIVND (reference sequence). The CDR3, as DNA: TGTGCCAGTAGTTCGGGGACAGGGGGTAGGAATTCACCCCTCCACTTT. It translates to CASSSGTGGRNSPLHF.

The table lists this clone with a few counts. The chain recombines TRBV10-3 with TRBJ1-3; D unresolved. Germline V gene sequence: CDR1 ENHRY, CDR2 SYGVKD. This CDR3 comprises 13 residues. Trimming left V 10 bases short and J 0 bases short, with 10 bases between. The CDR3 DNA reads as TGTGCCACAACATGGAGCTCTGGAAACACCATATATTTT. This sequence encodes CATTWSSGNTIYF.

This sequence joins TRBV19 and TRBJ1-1; tentative D call: TRBD1 (5 bases). The germline CDR1 and CDR2 sequences are LNHDA and SQIVND (reference sequence). The CDR3 covers 13 residues. V was clipped by 7 bases and J by 0 bases, with 9 bases between them. This CDR3 is CASTFRVNTEAFF. As DNA, the CDR3 is TGTGCCAGTACTTTCAGGGTGAACACTGAAGCTTTCTTT.

This chain links TRBV28 with TRBJ1-1; TRBD1 is a possible D gene (5 bases). This CDR3 comprises 13 residues. Germline-derived CDR1 and CDR2 are MDHEN and SYDVKM. The V end lost 5 bases, the J end lost 5 bases, and 12 bases lay between the germline ends. The CDR3 here is CASSPIWGTEAFF. The CDR3 DNA follows: TGTGCCAGCAGTCCCATTTGGGGGACTGAAGCTTTCTTT.

This CDR3 reads CASSQGVAVGNTIYF. The CDR3, as DNA: TGCGCCAGCAGCCAAGGGGTAGCGGTTGGAAACACCATATATTTT. V gene TRBV4-1 combines with J gene TRBJ1-3; D remains unclear. Germline CDR1 is MGHRA and CDR2 is YSYEKL. The CDR3 is 15 amino acids. Between the trimmed V and J ends, which lost 1 base and 3 bases, there was a span of 10 bases.

This clone appeared a single time. The chain is built from TRBV4-1 and TRBJ2-1; 12 bases are shared with TRBD2. Looked up from germline, CDR1 is MGHRA and CDR2 is YSYEKL. There are 17 residues in the CDR3. Trimming cost V 0 bases and J 1 base; bases outside gene matches: 1. The DNA for the CDR3 is TGCGCCAGCAGCCAAGAGCTAGCGGGAGGGTCCTACAATGAGCAGTTCTTC. Translation: CASSQELAGGSYNEQFF.

The chain combines TRBV27 with TRBJ2-5, with 7 bases fitting TRBD1. The V segment lost 4 bases and the J segment 4 bases; nucleotides outside the gene matches: 3. This CDR3 is built from 13 residues. The V gene's germline CDR1 is MNHEY and CDR2 SMNVEV (reference sequence). DNA for the CDR3: TGTGCCAGCAGTTCACAGGGGTCAGAGACCCAGTACTTC. It specifies CASSSQGSETQYF.

The V gene is TRBV5-1, the J gene TRBJ2-7, with 7 bases identical to TRBD1. The CDR3 is made up of 16 amino acids. Germline assignment: CDR1 SGHRS and CDR2 YFSETQ. J lost 3 bases, V lost 1 base, and 10 bases had no gene match. Written as DNA, the CDR3 is TGCGCCAGCAGCTTGCTAGGGGGCGCTCGTTTCTACGAGCAGTACTTC. It translates to CASSLLGGARFYEQYF. Filled out from reference TRBV5-1 and TRBJ2-7, the complete variable domain reads KAGVTQTPRYLIKTRGQQVTLSCSPISGHRSVSWYQQTPGQGLQFLFEYFSETQRNKGNFPGRFSGRQFSNSRSEMNVSTLELGDSALYLCASSLLGGARFYEQYFGPGTRLTVT.

J is TRBJ2-4 and V is TRBV7-9; D gene unclear. Germline-derived CDR1 and CDR2 are SEHNR and FQNEAQ (reference sequence). The CDR3 length is 18 residues. Trimming took off 5 bases at V and 2 bases at J, with 22 bases between the two ends. CDR3 amino acids: CASSPNVKVHPTKNIQYF. The DNA of the CDR3 is TGTGCCAGCAGCCCCAACGTGAAGGTACACCCAACCAAAAACATTCAGTACTTC.

The chain recombines TRBV4-1 with TRBJ2-1, with TRBD2 as a possible D gene (5 bases). V shed 0 bases and J shed 10 bases, with 7 bases lying between them. There are 12 residues in the CDR3. CDR1 is MGHRA and CDR2 is YSYEKL in the germline V gene. The CDR3: CASSQDGGEQFF. The CDR3, as DNA: TGCGCCAGCAGCCAAGATGGAGGAGAGCAGTTCTTC.

This chain joins TRBV18 and TRBJ2-7, with D tentatively TRBD2 (6 bases). The V gene lost 0 bases and the J gene lost 7 bases, with 16 bases spanning the gap. CDR3 length equals 15 residues. Germline lookup yields CDR1 KGHSH and CDR2 LQKENI. The DNA of the CDR3 is TGTGCCAGCTCACCACCTTCAGGAAAGGGGAGGGAGCAGTACTTC. Residues: CASSPPSGKGREQYF.

The CDR3 DNA sequence: TGCGCCAGCAGCCGCTCCGGGACAGGGGGATACGAGCAGTACTTC. Protein: CASSRSGTGGYEQYF. This chain joins TRBV5-1 and TRBJ2-7; 11 nucleotides match TRBD1. Germline V lookup: CDR1 SGHRS, CDR2 YFSETQ. V lost 4 bases to trimming and J lost 4 bases; unmatched junction nucleotides: 7. The CDR3 loop spans 15 amino acids.

The V gene is TRBV5-6, the J gene TRBJ2-5, with a tentative D call TRBD2 (6 bases). Germline V gene lookup returns CDR1 SGHDT and CDR2 YYEEEE. V was shortened by 2 bases and J by 4 bases, with 9 bases between the two germline ends. The CDR3 is 13 residues long. CDR3 sequence reads: CASSLGSGETQYF. The DNA of the CDR3 is TGTGCCAGCAGCTTAGGTAGCGGAGAGACCCAGTACTTC.

This clone was picked up one time. The chain links TRBV7-2 to TRBJ2-2, with 13 bases that match TRBD2. The CDR3 has 15 amino acids. Per germline, CDR1 SGHTA and CDR2 FQGNSA. Trimming at V came to 5 bases and at J to 6 bases, leaving 3 bases not matched to a gene. The CDR3 reads CASSRTSGRPGELFF. The CDR3 DNA reads as TGTGCCAGCAGCCGGACTAGCGGGAGACCCGGGGAGCTGTTTTTT.

The chain links TRBV19 to TRBJ1-3; D call uncertain. The germline CDR1 and CDR2 sequences are LNHDA and SQIVND (reference sequence). The CDR3 length is 17 residues. Trimming removed 2 bases from V and 7 bases from J, with 21 bases in between. Here the CDR3 reads CASSIRSGQNLGNTIYF. CDR3 nucleotides: TGTGCCAGTAGTATAAGGAGCGGGCAGAACCTTGGCAACACCATATATTTT.

The chain has TRBV5-6 and TRBJ2-3; 8 bases are shared with TRBD2. CDR1 is SGHDT, CDR2 YYEEEE, per germline. Trimming took 3 bases from V and 4 from J; bases not matched to a gene: 1. There are 13 residues in the CDR3. CDR3 DNA sequence: TGTGCCAGCAGCTGGACTAGCCCAGATACGCAGTATTTT. Translated, it gives CASSWTSPDTQYF.